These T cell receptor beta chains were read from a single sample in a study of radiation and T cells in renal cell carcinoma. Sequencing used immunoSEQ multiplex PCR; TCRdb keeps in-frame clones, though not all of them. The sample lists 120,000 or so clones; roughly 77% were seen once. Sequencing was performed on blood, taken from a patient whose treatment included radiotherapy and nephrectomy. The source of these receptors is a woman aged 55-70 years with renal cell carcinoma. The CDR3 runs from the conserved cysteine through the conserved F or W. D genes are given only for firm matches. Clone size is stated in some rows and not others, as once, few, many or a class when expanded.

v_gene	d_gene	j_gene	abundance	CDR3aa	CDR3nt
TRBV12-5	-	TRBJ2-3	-	CASGLVSTDTQYF	TGTGCTAGTGGTTTGGTAAGCACAGATACGCAGTATTTT
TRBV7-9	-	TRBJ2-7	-	CASRPLRDEQYF	TGTGCCAGCAGGCCTCTTAGGGACGAGCAGTACTTC
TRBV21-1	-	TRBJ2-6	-	CASSKSGGFKDSSGANVLTF	TGTGCCAGCAGCAAATCGGGCGGGTTTAAAGATAGCTCTGGGGCCAACGTCCTGACTTTC
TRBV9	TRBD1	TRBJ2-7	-	CASSSTGTGVHEQYF	TGTGCCAGCAGCTCTACCGGGACAGGGGTCCACGAGCAGTACTTC
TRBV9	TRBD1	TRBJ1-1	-	CASSSRLGTGTTEAFF	TGTGCCAGCAGCTCCCGCCTCGGGACAGGGACGACTGAAGCTTTCTTT
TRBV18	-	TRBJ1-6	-	CASSPSANSPLHF	TGTGCCAGCTCACCGAGCGCTAATTCACCCCTCCACTTT
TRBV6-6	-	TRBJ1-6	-	CASSSDGVGRSPLHF	TGTGCCAGCAGTTCCGACGGGGTTGGACGGTCACCCCTCCACTTT
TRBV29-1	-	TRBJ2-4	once	CSVEDPGQFNIQYF	TGCAGCGTTGAAGATCCAGGACAGTTTAACATTCAGTACTTC
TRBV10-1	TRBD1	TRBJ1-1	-	CASSTGGSSEAFF	TGCGCCAGCAGTACAGGGGGCTCTTCTGAAGCTTTCTTT
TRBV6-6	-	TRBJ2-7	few	CASSYVGYEQYF	TGTGCCAGCAGTTACGTGGGCTACGAGCAGTACTTC
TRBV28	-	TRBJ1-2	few	CASSPRTYGYGYTF	TGTGCCAGCAGCCCAAGGACATACGGCTATGGCTACACCTTC
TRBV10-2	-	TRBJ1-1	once	CASSENGRREAFF	TGCGCCAGCAGTGAGAATGGCAGGCGTGAAGCTTTCTTT
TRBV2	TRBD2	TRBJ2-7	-	CASSFVLAGQYEQYF	TGTGCCAGCAGCTTCGTGTTAGCGGGGCAGTACGAGCAGTACTTC
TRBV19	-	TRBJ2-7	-	CASSISHGQELYEQYF	TGTGCCAGTAGTATTTCTCACGGGCAGGAACTCTACGAGCAGTACTTC
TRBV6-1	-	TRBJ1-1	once	CASSINRLGTEAFF	TGTGCCAGCAGCATAAACAGGTTGGGCACTGAAGCTTTCTTT
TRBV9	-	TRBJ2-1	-	CASSPTLAHWDSSSYNEQFF	TGTGCCAGCAGCCCAACACTAGCCCACTGGGATTCGAGCTCCTACAATGAGCAGTTCTTC
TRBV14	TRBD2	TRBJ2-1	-	CASSPHRGGLDEQFF	TGTGCCAGCAGCCCCCACCGGGGGGGGCTCGATGAGCAGTTCTTC
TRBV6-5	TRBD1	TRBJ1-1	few	CASSGTVNTEAFF	TGTGCCAGCAGCGGGACAGTGAACACTGAAGCTTTCTTT
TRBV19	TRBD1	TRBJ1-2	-	CASSIDPGGTEGLGINYGYTF	TGTGCCAGTAGTATAGATCCGGGGGGGACAGAGGGGCTTGGGATAAACTATGGCTACACCTTC
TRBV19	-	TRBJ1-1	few	CASSAQGGVTEAFF	TGTGCCAGTAGTGCGCAGGGTGGCGTCACTGAAGCTTTCTTT
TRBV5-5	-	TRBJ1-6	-	CASSLGAGYNSPLHF	TGTGCCAGCAGCTTGGGGGCAGGGTATAATTCACCCCTCCACTTT
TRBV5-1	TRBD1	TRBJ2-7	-	CASSSGGPYEQYF	TGCGCCAGCAGTTCAGGGGGCCCCTACGAGCAGTACTTC
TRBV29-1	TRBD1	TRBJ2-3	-	CSVVDRGPSTDTQYF	TGCAGCGTCGTGGACAGGGGGCCATCAACAGATACGCAGTATTTT
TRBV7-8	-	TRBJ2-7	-	CASSDREDGEQYF	TGTGCCAGCAGCGATCGGGAAGACGGCGAGCAGTACTTC
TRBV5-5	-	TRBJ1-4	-	CASSPGRTNEKLFF	TGTGCCAGCAGCCCGGGACGGACTAATGAAAAACTGTTTTTT
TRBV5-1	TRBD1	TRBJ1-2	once	CASSQTGGDYGYTF	TGCGCCAGCAGCCAAACAGGGGGGGACTATGGCTACACCTTC
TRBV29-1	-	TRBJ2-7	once	CSVGVLNEQYF	TGCAGCGTTGGGGTTCTTAACGAGCAGTACTTC
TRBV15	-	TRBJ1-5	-	CATSRDGQPNQPQHF	TGTGCCACCAGCAGAGATGGTCAGCCCAATCAGCCCCAGCATTTT
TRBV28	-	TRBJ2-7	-	CASTTPPGKYEQYF	TGTGCCAGCACCACCCCACCAGGGAAATACGAGCAGTACTTC
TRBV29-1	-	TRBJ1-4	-	CSVLPGTNEKLFF	TGCAGCGTTCTCCCAGGGACTAATGAAAAACTGTTTTTT
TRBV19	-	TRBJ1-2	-	CASSIGSHYYGYTF	TGTGCCAGTAGTATAGGGTCCCACTACTATGGCTACACCTTC
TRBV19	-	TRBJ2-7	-	CASSTTGTGYEQYF	TGTGCCAGTAGTACCACGGGCACAGGCTACGAGCAGTACTTC
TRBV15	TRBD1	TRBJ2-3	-	CATSKSLGQGTDTQYF	TGTGCCACCAGCAAAAGCCTGGGACAGGGTACAGATACGCAGTATTTT
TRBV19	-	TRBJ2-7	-	CASSSQDIAYEQYF	TGTGCCAGTAGTTCCCAGGACATTGCCTACGAGCAGTACTTC
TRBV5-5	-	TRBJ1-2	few	CASSLVVTYGYTF	TGTGCCAGCAGCTTGGTGGTAACCTATGGCTACACCTTC
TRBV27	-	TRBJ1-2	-	CASSSIPIRGGYTF	TGTGCCAGCAGTTCGATCCCTATACGGGGCGGCTACACCTTC
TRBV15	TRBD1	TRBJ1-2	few	CATSNPEYRGTSTF	TGTGCCACCAGCAACCCGGAGTACAGGGGGACTAGTACCTTC
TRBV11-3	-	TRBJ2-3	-	CASSLESGPTDTQYF	TGTGCCAGCAGCTTAGAGAGTGGGCCAACAGATACGCAGTATTTT
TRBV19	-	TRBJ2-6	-	CASRFLWRGPTSGGANVLTF	TGTGCCAGTCGTTTCCTCTGGAGGGGACCGACTTCCGGTGGGGCCAACGTCCTGACTTTC
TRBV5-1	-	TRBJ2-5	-	CASRNRGGETQYF	TGCGCCAGCAGAAACAGGGGAGGAGAGACCCAGTACTTC
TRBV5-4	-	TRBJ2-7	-	CASSPRDRPYEQYF	TGTGCCAGCAGCCCGAGGGACCGCCCCTACGAGCAGTACTTC
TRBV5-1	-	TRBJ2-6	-	CASRLGGLVAGANVLTF	TGCGCCAGCAGACTAGGGGGGTTAGTAGCTGGGGCCAACGTCCTGACTTTC
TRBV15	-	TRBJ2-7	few	CATKASNDEQYF	TGTGCCACCAAAGCTTCGAACGACGAGCAGTACTTC
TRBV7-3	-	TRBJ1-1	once	CASSLQGKMVNTEAFF	TGTGCCAGCAGCTTACAGGGGAAAATGGTGAACACTGAAGCTTTCTTT
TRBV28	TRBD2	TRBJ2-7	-	CASQSATSIFYEQYF	TGTGCCAGCCAAAGCGCGACTAGCATTTTCTACGAGCAGTACTTC
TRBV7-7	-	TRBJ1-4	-	CASSSTDSRNEKLFF	TGTGCTAGCAGCTCGACGGACAGTAGAAATGAAAAACTGTTTTTT
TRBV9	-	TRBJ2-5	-	CASSVGVTGLQETQYF	TGTGCCAGCAGCGTAGGAGTGACAGGCCTCCAAGAGACCCAGTACTTC
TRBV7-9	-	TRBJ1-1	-	CASSLGFEAFF	TGTGCCAGCAGCTTGGGGTTTGAAGCTTTCTTT
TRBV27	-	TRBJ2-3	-	CASSPEDTVTDTQYF	TGTGCCAGCAGTCCCGAGGACACCGTTACAGATACGCAGTATTTT
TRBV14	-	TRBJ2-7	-	CASSLSGVGYYEQYF	TGTGCCAGCAGCCTTTCAGGGGTGGGCTACTACGAGCAGTACTTC
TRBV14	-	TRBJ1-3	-	CASSGGLTPGNTIYF	TGTGCCAGCAGCGGTGGACTAACTCCTGGAAACACCATATATTTT
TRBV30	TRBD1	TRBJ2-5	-	CAWSSRTGSETQYF	TGTGCCTGGAGTTCTAGGACAGGGTCAGAGACCCAGTACTTC
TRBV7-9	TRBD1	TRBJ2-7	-	CASSPAPGQGIHEQYF	TGTGCCAGCAGCCCCGCCCCGGGACAGGGGATCCACGAGCAGTACTTC